The rows below give T cell receptor beta chains drawn from one sample of a study of regulatory T cells in long-lasting Graves disease. TCRdb independently ran MiXCR on the multiplex PCR reads; one entry per CDR3 protein. The table has 450,000 to 700,000 distinct CDR3 sequences, 13% seen once; the top ten hold roughly a tenth. These data also featured in a second study, about T cells in Graves' hyperthyroidism and ophthalmopathy.

The material sequenced was peripheral blood mononuclear cells (PBMCs), taken at new diagnosis, from a patient treated with antithyroid drugs. The receptors come from a man aged 25-45 years with Graves disease. CDR3s include the opening cysteine and the closing phenylalanine or tryptophan. Each record gives: V gene, D gene, clone size, J gene, CDR3 DNA, CDR3 protein. D genes are given only for firm matches. Clone sizes are given selectively: once, few, many, or a class where the clone is expanded.

>TRBV12-3/TRBV12-4|TRBD1|-|TRBJ2-7
TGTGCCAGCAGCCGTACCGGGACAGGGGGAATCGAGCAGTACTTC
CASSRTGTGGIEQYF
>TRBV20-1|-|-|TRBJ2-7
TGCAGTGCTCGGCGGGAACCGGGGGCCTACGAGCAGTACTTC
CSARREPGAYEQYF
>TRBV30|-|-|TRBJ2-5
TGTGCCTGGAGGAGGGGGGGACTTCAAGAGACCCAGTACTTC
CAWRRGGLQETQYF
>TRBV2|TRBD2|many|TRBJ2-5
TGTGCCAGCAGTCGACTAGCGGGAGGACAAGAGACCCAGTACTTC
CASSRLAGGQETQYF
>TRBV11-2|-|-|TRBJ2-7
TGTGCCAGCAGCTTTACCAGGGCTTCCTACGAGCAGTACTTC
CASSFTRASYEQYF
>TRBV29-1|-|many|TRBJ2-1
TGCAGCGTTGCGTTGGAGGCAGGTAGGAATGAGCAGTTCTTC
CSVALEAGRNEQFF
>TRBV10-3|-|many|TRBJ2-1
TGTGCCACGAGCGGAGGCGATGAGCAGTTCTTC
CATSGGDEQFF
>TRBV7-8|-|many|TRBJ2-5
TGTGCCAGCAGCTCCAGACGGCTGCAAGAGACCCAGTACTTC
CASSSRRLQETQYF
>TRBV11-2|-|many|TRBJ2-2
TGTGGAGAGTGTCGCACCGGGGAGCTGTTTTTT
CGECRTGELFF
>TRBV14|-|-|TRBJ1-2
TGTGCCAGCAGCCAAACAGCTCCTGGTGGCTACACCTTC
CASSQTAPGGYTF
>TRBV6-5|-|few|TRBJ2-1
TGTGCCAGCAGTTACTCCCCGGAGGAGCAGTTCTTC
CASSYSPEEQFF
>TRBV19|TRBD1|few|TRBJ2-1
TGTGCCAGTAGTTCAGAGGGGACAGGGGCCTACAATGAGCAGTTCTTC
CASSSEGTGAYNEQFF
>TRBV20-1|-|many|TRBJ1-2
TGCAGTGTCCAAATATACAGGGACTATGGCTACACCTTC
CSVQIYRDYGYTF
>TRBV2|TRBD2|many|TRBJ2-3
TGTGCCAGCAGTGAAAAGGGACTAGCGGACTGGGATACGCAGTATTTT
CASSEKGLADWDTQYF
>TRBV30|-|-|TRBJ2-5
TGTGCCTGGAGTTTGGGACTTGGTGAGACCCAGTACTTC
CAWSLGLGETQYF
>TRBV12-3/TRBV12-4|-|many|TRBJ2-5
TGTGCCAGCAGCTCTATCCAAGAGACCCAGTACTTC
CASSSIQETQYF
>TRBV2|TRBD1|many|TRBJ1-1
TGTGCCAGCAGTGAAGTGTCGGGACAGAAGAACACTGAAGCTTTCTTT
CASSEVSGQKNTEAFF
>TRBV11-2|-|many|TRBJ2-3
TGTGCCAGCAGCTTATCCCTGCCAGATACGCAGTATTTT
CASSLSLPDTQYF
>TRBV12-3/TRBV12-4|-|-|TRBJ1-2
TGTGCCAGCAGTGGCCAGGGACACTATGGCTACACCTTC
CASSGQGHYGYTF
>TRBV3-1|TRBD2|many|TRBJ2-7
TGTGCCAGCAGCCAAAGCGGGGGAAGCTCCTACGAGCAGTACTTC
CASSQSGGSSYEQYF
>TRBV20-1|TRBD1|-|TRBJ1-2
TGCAGTGCAGCCCGGACAGGGGCCTATGGCTACACCTTC
CSAARTGAYGYTF
>TRBV9|TRBD2|many|TRBJ2-1
TGTGCCAGCAGTATTAGCGGGAACTCCTACAATGAGCAGTTCTTC
CASSISGNSYNEQFF
>TRBV12-3/TRBV12-4|-|many|TRBJ2-3
TGTGCCAGCAGCTTATCTGGGGCGGCGGGTAGGGGCGTGCAGTATTTT
CASSLSGAAGRGVQYF
>TRBV7-9|-|few|TRBJ2-3
TGTGCCAGCAGCCCGGGGCTCTTTGAGCCAGATACGCAGTATTTT
CASSPGLFEPDTQYF
>TRBV27|TRBD1|many|TRBJ2-7
TGTGCCAGCAGTTTCCGGGACAGAACCTACGAGCAGTACTTC
CASSFRDRTYEQYF
>TRBV11-2|-|many|TRBJ2-5
TGTGCCAGCAGCTTAGGTTCTGCTAGTCGGTCGGAGACCCAGTACTTC
CASSLGSASRSETQYF
>TRBV10-3|-|-|TRBJ2-7
TGTGCCATCAGGATATGGACCGGTGCGGGCCCCACCTACGAGCAGTACTTC
CAIRIWTGAGPTYEQYF
>TRBV28|-|many|TRBJ1-1
TGTGCCAGCAGTTCCCCTAGCACTGAAGCTTTCTTT
CASSSPSTEAFF
>TRBV5-1|TRBD2|few|TRBJ2-3
TGCGCCAGCGAGCGGGAGGGCCCCACAGATACGCAGTATTTT
CASEREGPTDTQYF
>TRBV5-6|TRBD1|-|TRBJ2-5
TGTGCCAGCAGCTTGGCGGGACAGAAAGAGACCCAGTACTTC
CASSLAGQKETQYF
>TRBV4-1|-|-|TRBJ2-7
TGCGCCAGCAGCCATAGTGCAGGGGGGTATGGGAGCTCCTACGAGCAGTACTTC
CASSHSAGGYGSSYEQYF